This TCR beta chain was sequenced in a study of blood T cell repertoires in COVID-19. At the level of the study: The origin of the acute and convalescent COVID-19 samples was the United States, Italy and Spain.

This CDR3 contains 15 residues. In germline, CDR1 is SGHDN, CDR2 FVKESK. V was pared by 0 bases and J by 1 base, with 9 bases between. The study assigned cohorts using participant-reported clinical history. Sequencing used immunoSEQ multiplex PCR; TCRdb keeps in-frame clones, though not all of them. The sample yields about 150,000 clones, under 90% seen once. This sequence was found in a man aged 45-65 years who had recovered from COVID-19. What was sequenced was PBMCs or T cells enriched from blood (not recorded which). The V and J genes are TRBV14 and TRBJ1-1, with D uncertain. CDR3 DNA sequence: TGTGCCAGCAGCCAAGACCTGACTCCGAACACTGAAGCTTTCTTT. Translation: CASSQDLTPNTEAFF.